The subject of this entry is one T cell receptor beta chain. The antigen remains undetermined. The data stem from a study of human T cells and chemical hapten exposure. Across the study: During the roughly 25-week study period, patients had diphenylcyclopropenone applied to the scalp every week. General observations from the study: Compared to controls, expanded TCRs made significantly more large clusters of similar CDR3s.

TCRdb independently ran MiXCR on the RACE reads; one entry per CDR3 protein. The repertoire consists of about 110,000 distinct CDR3 sequences, with roughly a third occurring once and the leading ten covering 2.5% to 3%. The CDR3 extends over 14 amino acids. Germline V gives CDR1 SQVTM, CDR2 ANQGSEA. V lost 3 bases and J lost 6; bases outside the gene matches: 8. Time point described: patch test 3, about 24 weeks after DPC sensitization. As to treatment: therapeutic diphenylcyclopropenone sensitization with weekly scalp DPC. Prior to each patch test being applied, blood was drawn. Sequencing used whole blood, obtained in connection with sensitization to the hapten diphenylcyclopropenone (DPC). The source is a man in his forties or fifties with alopecia areata. Some clones in this sample may be carry-over from other donors' samples. The J gene is TRBJ2-3, the V gene TRBV29-1, with TRBD1 matching 8 bases. The CDR3 sequence: CSVEDTGGGDTQYF. In DNA form, the CDR3 reads TGCAGCGTTGAGGATACAGGGGGTGGCGATACGCAGTATTTT.